This passage covers 14 T cell receptor beta chains from one sample sequenced in a study of T cell repertoires in cytomegalovirus infection. TCRdb re-called the reads with MiXCR, one entry per CDR3 protein. The table lists fewer than 250,000 distinct CDR3 sequences, 9% to 15% of them singletons, with 1.6% in the top ten. The material sequenced was PBMCs. The source is a human donor in good health (CMV status not recorded). Some clones in this sample may be carry-over from other donors' samples.

This clonotype was detected ten times or more. The chain recombines TRBV6-2 or TRBV6-3 with TRBJ2-4; 8 bases are shared with TRBD2. Trimming removed 0 bases from V and 0 bases from J; junction bases left unmatched: 4. This CDR3 comprises 17 residues. Germline V gene lookup returns CDR1 MNHEY and CDR2 SVGEGT. Here the CDR3 DNA reads TGTGCCAGCAGTTACTCGAGCGGGGGCCTAGCCAAAAACATTCAGTACTTC. This encodes CASSYSSGGLAKNIQYF.

This clonotype appeared a few times. The chain is built from TRBV7-9 and TRBJ1-4, with D perhaps TRBD1 (5 bases). Germline lookup yields CDR1 SEHNR and CDR2 FQNEAQ (reference sequence). V was trimmed by 1 base and J by 10 bases, leaving 13 bases between them. The length of the CDR3 is 14 residues. DNA of the CDR3: TGTGCCAGCAGCTTAGATCCAGGGATGCGAAAACTGTTTTTT. Amino acid sequence: CASSLDPGMRKLFF.

This clonotype was picked up many times. V and J are TRBV7-4 and TRBJ2-7; no clear D. Germline V gene data show CDR1 as SGHVT and CDR2 as SQSDAQ. V was shortened by 1 base and J by 0 bases, with 7 bases between the two germline ends. The CDR3 is 14 amino acids. The CDR3 DNA reads as TGTGCCAGCAGCTTAGGGACGGTCTCCTACGAGCAGTACTTC. This encodes CASSLGTVSYEQYF. Variable domain in full (rest from reference TRBV7-4 and TRBJ2-7): GAGVSQSPRYKVAKRGRDVALRCDSISGHVTLYWYRQTLGQGSEVLTYSQSDAQRDKSGRPSGRFSAERPERSVSTLKIQRTEQGDSAVYLCASSLGTVSYEQYFGPGTRLTVT.

This clonotype was picked up many times. The rearrangement links TRBV12-3 or TRBV12-4 to TRBJ1-5; TRBD1 might be the D (5 bases). The CDR3 is 11 amino acids. Trimming pared 5 bases from V and 10 bases from J, leaving 9 bases between. CDR3 loop: CASSRGGPQHF. The CDR3 DNA reads TGTGCCAGCAGTAGGGGAGGACCCCAGCATTTT.

This clonotype has more than one count but fewer than ten. CDR3 protein: CASSVFAGGAAGELFF. For the CDR3, the DNA is TGTGCCAGTAGTGTCTTCGCGGGGGGGGCGGCCGGGGAGCTGTTTTTT. This chain joins TRBV19 and TRBJ2-2; 9 bases fit TRBD2. There are 16 residues in the CDR3. Germline V CDR1 and CDR2: LNHDA, SQIVND (reference sequence). Unmatched junction bases numbered 10, after V lost 5 bases and J lost 6 bases.

A few counts support this clonotype. The genes are TRBV11-2 and TRBJ1-1, with D perhaps TRBD1 (5 bases). This CDR3 is built from 13 residues. Deletions cut 0 bases from V and 7 bases from J, with 9 bases between. CDR1 and CDR2 from the germline V gene are SGHAT and FQNNGV. The CDR3 nucleotides are TGTGCCAGCAGCTTAGAACGGGGCCTTGAAGCTTTCTTT. It is translated as CASSLERGLEAFF.

This clonotype appeared many times. The chain joins TRBV25-1 to TRBJ2-1; 14 bases match TRBD2. The germline V gene has CDR1 MGHDK and CDR2 SYGVNS. CDR3 length equals 17 residues. V dropped 0 bases and J dropped 5; count of bases not matched to a gene: 3. The CDR3 DNA sequence: TGTGCCAGCAGTGAATATGGGACTAGCGGGGGAGACAATGAGCAGTTCTTC. Its translation is CASSEYGTSGGDNEQFF.

V and J are TRBV7-2 and TRBJ1-1, with D possibly being TRBD1 (6 bases). The CDR3 is made up of 13 amino acids. V shed 4 bases and J shed 3 bases, with 9 bases lying between them. Germline V gives CDR1 SGHTA, CDR2 FQGNSA. This chain's CDR3 is CASSYTGYTEAFF. The CDR3 nucleotides read TGTGCCAGCAGCTATACAGGGTACACTGAAGCTTTCTTT.

The sample holds many counts of this clonotype. J is TRBJ1-2 and V is TRBV27, with 10 bases matching TRBD1. V lost 2 bases, J lost 8 bases, and 2 bases stayed unmatched. This CDR3 is 13 amino acids long. Germline V gene lookup returns CDR1 MNHEY and CDR2 SMNVEV (reference sequence). The CDR3 region is CASSLGTGAGYTF. The CDR3 region has the DNA TGTGCCAGCAGTTTAGGGACAGGGGCCGGCTACACCTTC.

V usage is TRBV28 and J usage is TRBJ2-3; 11 positions agree with TRBD2. With V trimmed by 4 bases and J by 4 bases, 4 bases remained unmatched. Germline V gives CDR1 MDHEN, CDR2 SYDVKM. There are 15 residues in the CDR3. This CDR3 is CASSWLAGGPDTQYF. CDR3 nucleotides: TGTGCCAGCAGTTGGTTAGCGGGAGGGCCAGATACGCAGTATTTT.

At least ten counts were recorded for this clonotype. The gene calls are TRBV7-2 and TRBJ1-1; tentatively, D is TRBD1 (6 bases). Germline V lookup: CDR1 SGHTA, CDR2 FQGNSA. CDR3 size: 16 residues. V lost 0 bases and J 0 bases, leaving 11 bases between the germline ends. This chain's CDR3 is CASSLASGAMNTEAFF. The CDR3 nucleotides read TGTGCCAGCAGCTTAGCTTCAGGGGCCATGAACACTGAAGCTTTCTTT.

This clonotype was counted between two and nine times. V usage is TRBV19 and J usage is TRBJ1-1, with TRBD1 identical over 9 bases. V lost 6 bases, J lost 3 bases, and 8 bases stayed unmatched. There are 15 residues in the CDR3. Germline CDR1 and CDR2: LNHDA and SQIVND (reference sequence). The CDR3 sequence is CASRTGGVWYTEAFF. The DNA for the CDR3 is TGTGCCAGTAGAACAGGGGGCGTGTGGTACACTGAAGCTTTCTTT.

This clonotype has at least ten counts. This sequence joins TRBV7-2 and TRBJ2-1; 10 bases are a match to TRBD2. CDR3 length equals 22 residues. Germline-derived CDR1 and CDR2 are SGHTA and FQGNSA. V gave up 3 bases and J gave up 6 bases; unmatched junction bases: 26. The CDR3, as DNA: TGTGCCAGCAGCTTTCTTCCCCCACAAAGCGGGAGGGTCGGATTGCCGGGCAATGAGCAGTTCTTC. This translates into CASSFLPPQSGRVGLPGNEQFF.

This clonotype has ten or more counts. The chain carries TRBV7-3 and TRBJ2-6; 11 nucleotides align to TRBD1. Germline V CDR1 and CDR2: SGHTA, FQGTGA. Unmatched junction bases numbered 8, after V lost 5 bases and J lost 2 bases. This CDR3 contains 18 residues. CDR3 in amino acids: CASSHTGQGAAGANVLTF. Written as DNA, the CDR3 is TGTGCCAGCAGCCACACTGGACAGGGGGCGGCTGGGGCCAACGTCCTGACTTTC.